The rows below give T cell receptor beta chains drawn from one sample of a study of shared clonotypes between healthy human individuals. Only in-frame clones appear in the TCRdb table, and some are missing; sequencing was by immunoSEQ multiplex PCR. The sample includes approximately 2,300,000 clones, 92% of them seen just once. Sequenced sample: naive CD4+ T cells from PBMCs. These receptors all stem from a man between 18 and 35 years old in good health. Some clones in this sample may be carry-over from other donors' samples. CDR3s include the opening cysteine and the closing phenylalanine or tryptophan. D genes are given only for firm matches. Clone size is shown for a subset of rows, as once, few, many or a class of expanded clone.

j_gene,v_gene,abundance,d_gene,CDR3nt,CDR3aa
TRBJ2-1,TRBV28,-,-,TGTGCCAGCAGTTTTGGGAGAACCTACAATGAGCAGTTCTTC,CASSFGRTYNEQFF
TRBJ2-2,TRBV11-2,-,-,TGTGCCAGCAGCTCAACCCAGGGCACCGGGGAGCTGTTTTTT,CASSSTQGTGELFF
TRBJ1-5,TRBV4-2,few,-,TGTGCCAGCAGCCAAGTGCTGGGCAATCAGCCCCAGCATTTT,CASSQVLGNQPQHF
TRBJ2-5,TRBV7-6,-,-,TGTGCCAGCAGCTTCGTTGCCCGCGAGGGGGAGACCCAGTACTTC,CASSFVAREGETQYF
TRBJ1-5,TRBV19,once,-,TGTGCCAGTAGTATAAATACGGGCCCACAGTGGCCCCAGCATTTT,CASSINTGPQWPQHF
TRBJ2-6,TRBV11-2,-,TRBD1,TGTGCCAGCAGCATTGGACAGGGGGCTGGGGCCAACGTCCTGACTTTC,CASSIGQGAGANVLTF
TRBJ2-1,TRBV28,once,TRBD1,TGTGCCAGCAGTTCCCCCGGGACAGGGGCTATCAATGAGCAGTTCTTC,CASSSPGTGAINEQFF
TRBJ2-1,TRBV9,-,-,TGTGCCAGCAGCGCAGGGGCCCCCTACAATGAGCAGTTCTTC,CASSAGAPYNEQFF
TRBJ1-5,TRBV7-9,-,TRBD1,TGTGCCAGCAGCTTAGGCAGGGACAGGGGGGATCAGCCCCAGCATTTT,CASSLGRDRGDQPQHF
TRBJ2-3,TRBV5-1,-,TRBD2,TGCGCCAGCAGCTGGGCGAGCCTAGCGGGTTTAGATACGCAGTATTTT,CASSWASLAGLDTQYF
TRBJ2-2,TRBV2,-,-,TGTGCCAGCAATAACGGGAAGGGGGAGCTGTTTTTT,CASNNGKGELFF
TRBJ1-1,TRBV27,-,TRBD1,TGTGCCAGCAGTTCGGGACAGTGGGTGAACACTGAAGCTTTCTTT,CASSSGQWVNTEAFF
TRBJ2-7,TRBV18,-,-,TGTGCCAGCTCACCATCTGCCTCCTACGAGCAGTACTTC,CASSPSASYEQYF
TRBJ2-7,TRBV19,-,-,TGTGCCAGTAGTATAGGGGGATACGAGCAGTACTTC,CASSIGGYEQYF
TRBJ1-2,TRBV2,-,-,TGTGCCAGCAGTGTTCAGTCTAACTATGGCTACACCTTC,CASSVQSNYGYTF
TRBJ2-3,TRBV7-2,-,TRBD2,TGTGCCAGCAGCTCGGCTTTAGCGGGAGTGGATACGCAGTATTTT,CASSSALAGVDTQYF
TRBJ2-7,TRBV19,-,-,TGTGCCAGTAGTATAGATCAGCCTCCCTACGAGCAGTACTTC,CASSIDQPPYEQYF
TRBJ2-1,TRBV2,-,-,TGTGCCAGCAGTTGGGACAATTACAATGAGCAGTTCTTC,CASSWDNYNEQFF
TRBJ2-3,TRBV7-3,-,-,TGTGCCAGCAGCTCAGGGGCGGGCACGCAGTATTTT,CASSSGAGTQYF
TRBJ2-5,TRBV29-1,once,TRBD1,TGCAGCGTTGACAGGGGGCCAGGAGAGACCCAGTACTTC,CSVDRGPGETQYF
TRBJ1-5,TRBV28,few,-,TGTGCCCGACATTGGGAGAGACAGCATCAGCCCCAGCATTTT,CARHWERQHQPQHF
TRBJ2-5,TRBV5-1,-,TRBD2,TGCGCCAGCAGCTATAACTGGGGAAGCGGGAGAGAGACCCAGTACTTC,CASSYNWGSGRETQYF
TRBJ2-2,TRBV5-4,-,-,TGTGCCAGCAGCCCCGGACAGCCCGATAGGCTGTTTTTT,CASSPGQPDRLFF
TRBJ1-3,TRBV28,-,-,TGTGCCAGCAGCTCCGGGGGGCAGGAAAACACCATATATTTT,CASSSGGQENTIYF
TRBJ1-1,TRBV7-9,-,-,TGTGCCAGCAGCAACTATCTGTGGGCTTTCTTT,CASSNYLWAFF
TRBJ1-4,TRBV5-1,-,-,TGCGCCAGCAGCTGGACTGCAAATGAAAAACTGTTTTTT,CASSWTANEKLFF
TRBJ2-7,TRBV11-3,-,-,TGTGCCAGCAGCTTAGGGGGGGCGGGCGAGCAGTACTTC,CASSLGGAGEQYF
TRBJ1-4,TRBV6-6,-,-,TGTGCCAGCAGTTACCGAGGGGAGAATGAAAAACTGTTTTTT,CASSYRGENEKLFF
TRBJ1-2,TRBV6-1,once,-,TGTGCCAGCAGTGAACGGGCAGGGCGAGGCTACACCTTC,CASSERAGRGYTF
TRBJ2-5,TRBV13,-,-,TGTGCCAGCAGCCCCCGGGACGTGAGGGAGACCCAGTACTTC,CASSPRDVRETQYF
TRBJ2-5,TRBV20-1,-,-,TGCAGTGCTACTAGGGAGGAGACCCAGTACTTC,CSATREETQYF
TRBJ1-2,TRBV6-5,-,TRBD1,TGTGCCAGCAGTTACCGCGGACAGGGGGGCTATGGCTACACCTTC,CASSYRGQGGYGYTF
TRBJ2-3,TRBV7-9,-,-,TGTGCCAGCAGCTTAGCTAGCGGCGCCACAGATACGCAGTATTTT,CASSLASGATDTQYF
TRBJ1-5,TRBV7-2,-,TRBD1,TGTGCCAGCAGCTTAGCAGGGGGCGACCAGCCCCAGCATTTT,CASSLAGGDQPQHF
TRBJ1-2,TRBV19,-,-,TGTGCCAGTAGTTTTTCGGGACGGAACTATGGCTACACCTTC,CASSFSGRNYGYTF
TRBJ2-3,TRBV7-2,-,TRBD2,TGTGCCAGCAGCTACTCGGTCATAGCGGGTATACCGGGGGATACGCAGTATTTT,CASSYSVIAGIPGDTQYF
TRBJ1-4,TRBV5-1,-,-,TGCGCCAGCAGCGATTTAGAGGCAACTAATGAAAAACTGTTTTTT,CASSDLEATNEKLFF
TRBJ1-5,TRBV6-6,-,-,TGTGCCAGCAGTTACCTAGGGCAGTCGAGTCAGCCCCAGCATTTT,CASSYLGQSSQPQHF
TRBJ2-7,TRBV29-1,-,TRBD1,TGCAGCGTGGGGACAGGGGGTGTTCTGTTGGAGCAGTACTTC,CSVGTGGVLLEQYF
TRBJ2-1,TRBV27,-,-,TGTGCCAGCAGACGACCGCGGGACCGCCCGCTGTTCTTC,CASRRPRDRPLFF
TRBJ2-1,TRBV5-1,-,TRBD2,TGCGCCAGCAGCTTAGCGGGACCCGGCCTGGCCTACAATGAGCAGTTCTTC,CASSLAGPGLAYNEQFF
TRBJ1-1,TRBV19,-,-,TGTGCCAGTAGTAAGGCTGGGACAACGAACACTGAAGCTTTCTTT,CASSKAGTTNTEAFF
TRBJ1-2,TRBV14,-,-,TGTGCCAGCAGCCTTCTCGGGTCCACTAACTATGGCTACACCTTC,CASSLLGSTNYGYTF
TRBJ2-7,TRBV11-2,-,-,TGTGCCAGCGCCACACGGCCAGAGCCCACTGGCGAGCAGTACTTC,CASATRPEPTGEQYF
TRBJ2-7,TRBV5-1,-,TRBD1,TGCGCCAGCAGCTTTTTGGACAGGGCCTACGAGCAGTACTTC,CASSFLDRAYEQYF
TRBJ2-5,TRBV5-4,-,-,TGTGCCAGCAGCTTGGGGGTTGGGATCAAAGAGACCCAGTACTTC,CASSLGVGIKETQYF
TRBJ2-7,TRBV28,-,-,TGTGCCAGCAGTTTCCCACCAACGGAGGAGCAGTACTTC,CASSFPPTEEQYF